A single sample is the source of the 13 T cell receptor beta chains below, sequenced in a study of siplizumab effects on memory and regulatory T cells. Repertoires were generated with immunoSEQ multiplex PCR, while TCRdb's copy carries only in-frame clones and drops some. The sample has roughly 92,000 clones; roughly 94% are singletons. Material: non-Treg CD4+ T cells sorted from blood. Every receptor here comes from a human donor in good health.

This clone showed up just a few times. The chain couples TRBV10-3 to TRBJ1-2; possible D gene TRBD1, 5 bases. CDR3 length: 14 residues. The V end was cut by 4 bases, the J end by 1 base, with 10 bases between. Germline V gene sequence: CDR1 ENHRY, CDR2 SYGVKD. In DNA, the CDR3 is TGTGCCATCAGTGGGGACTCCAATAACTATGGCTACACCTTC. Translated: CAISGDSNNYGYTF.

The rearrangement uses TRBV27 and TRBJ1-5; D possibly corresponds to TRBD1 (5 bases). The ends were cut back, 8 bases at V and 0 bases at J, with 14 bases in the middle. The germline gives CDR1 MNHEY, CDR2 SMNVEV (reference sequence). The CDR3 runs to 15 residues. The CDR3 here is CASRETVYSNQPQHF. The CDR3 DNA reads as TGTGCCAGCCGGGAGACAGTCTATAGCAATCAGCCCCAGCATTTT.

The chain joins TRBV7-8 to TRBJ1-6, with D uncertain. Germline assignment: CDR1 SGHVS and CDR2 FQNEAQ. The CDR3 is 16 residues long. The V end was cut by 0 bases, the J end by 10 bases, with 16 bases between. The CDR3: CASSLALAVSGSPLHF. CDR3 in DNA: TGTGCCAGCAGCTTAGCGCTTGCGGTCTCGGGATCACCCCTCCACTTT.

The V and J genes are TRBV7-9 and TRBJ2-7; D perhaps matches TRBD1 (6 bases). Germline-derived CDR1 and CDR2 are SEHNR and FQNEAQ (reference sequence). The V end was cut by 5 bases, the J end by 7 bases, with 12 bases between. This CDR3 is built from 12 residues. CDR3: CASSQQGFEQYF. Here the CDR3 DNA reads TGTGCCAGCAGCCAACAGGGTTTTGAGCAGTACTTC.

The V and J genes are TRBV12-5 and TRBJ2-4, with a weak D call TRBD1 (5 bases). This CDR3 has 17 amino acids. Between the trimmed V and J ends, which lost 2 bases and 1 base, there was a span of 15 bases. Per germline, CDR1 LGHNT and CDR2 FRNRAP. As DNA, the CDR3 is TGTGCTAGTGGTTTGAGGGGAAATCCTCTGGCCAAAAACATTCAGTACTTC. Encoded protein: CASGLRGNPLAKNIQYF. Based on the CDR3 plus reference TRBV12-5 and TRBJ2-4, the full variable domain is DARVTQTPRHKVTEMGQEVTMRCQPILGHNTVFWYRQTMMQGLELLAYFRNRAPLDDSGMPKDRFSAEMPDATLATLKIQPSEPRDSAVYFCASGLRGNPLAKNIQYFGAGTRLSVL.

The CDR3 loop is CASSDHGTGNYGYTF. In nucleotides, the CDR3 is TGTGCCAGCAGTGACCATGGGACAGGTAACTATGGCTACACCTTC. The chain has TRBV6-4 and TRBJ1-2; the match to TRBD1 covers 8 bases. V was pared by 2 bases and J by 1 base, with 3 bases of the junction left unmatched. This CDR3 is 15 amino acids long. In germline, CDR1 is MRHNA, CDR2 SNTAGT.

The chain joins TRBV5-1 to TRBJ1-2; D is possibly TRBD1 (5 bases). Germline V lookup: CDR1 SGHRS, CDR2 YFSETQ. The CDR3 covers 15 residues. The V end lost 0 bases, the J end lost 5 bases, and 14 bases lay between the germline ends. The CDR3 sequence is CASSLAPTEIYGYTF. The CDR3 DNA reads TGCGCCAGCAGCTTGGCCCCGACAGAGATTTATGGCTACACCTTC.

The chain has TRBV7-9 and TRBJ2-7, with 8 bases aligning to TRBD1. Trimming took 3 bases from V and 1 from J; bases not matched to a gene: 2. This CDR3 has 14 amino acids. Germline V CDR1 and CDR2: SEHNR, FQNEAQ (reference sequence). This chain's CDR3 is CASSLGTGSYEQYF. CDR3 in DNA: TGTGCCAGCAGCTTGGGGACAGGATCCTACGAGCAGTACTTC. Full variable domain (missing parts from reference TRBV7-9 and TRBJ2-7): DTGVSQNPRHKITKRGQNVTFRCDPISEHNRLYWYRQTLGQGPEFLTYFQNEAQLEKSRLLSDRFSAERPKGSFSTLEIQRTEQGDSAMYLCASSLGTGSYEQYFGPGTRLTVT.

V usage is TRBV30 and J usage is TRBJ1-2; TRBD1 is a possible D gene (5 bases). V was shortened by 3 bases and J by 6 bases, with 17 bases between the two germline ends. Germline V gene lookup returns CDR1 GTSNPN and CDR2 SVGIG (reference sequence). The CDR3 covers 14 residues. The CDR3 is CAWSVGRGDHGYTF. The CDR3 DNA reads TGTGCCTGGAGCGTCGGGCGAGGGGACCATGGCTACACCTTC.

The chain employs TRBV9 and TRBJ2-7, with 8 positions matching TRBD2. The ends lost 3 bases at V and 0 bases at J; junction bases unmatched: 8. This CDR3 comprises 16 residues. Per the germline V gene, CDR1 is SGDLS and CDR2 is YYNGEE. CDR3: CASSARVAGSSYEQYF. Here the CDR3 DNA reads TGTGCCAGCAGCGCCCGAGTAGCGGGGAGCTCCTACGAGCAGTACTTC.

The chain employs TRBV29-1 and TRBJ1-1, with TRBD1 matching over 8 bases. The CDR3 is 14 amino acids. The germline CDR1 and CDR2 sequences are SQVTM and ANQGSEA. J gave up 2 bases and V 6 bases, and 8 bases lay outside the gene matches. The CDR3 protein is CSVVDRAGNTEAFF. The DNA for the CDR3 is TGCAGCGTGGTGGACAGGGCAGGTAACACTGAAGCTTTCTTT.

The rearrangement uses TRBV10-3 and TRBJ1-5; TRBD1 aligns across 10 bases. The CDR3 spans 15 residues. Germline loops: CDR1 ENHRY, CDR2 SYGVKD. The V and J ends lost 6 bases and 7 bases, in that order; junction bases with no gene match: 9. CDR3 sequence: CAISRDRGKGQPQHF. The CDR3 bases are TGTGCCATCAGCAGGGACAGGGGAAAGGGGCAGCCCCAGCATTTT.

This clone has only a few counts. The chain links TRBV9 to TRBJ1-5, with no clear D. V was cut by 0 bases and J by 2 bases, with 6 bases left in between. CDR1 is SGDLS and CDR2 is YYNGEE in the germline V gene. This CDR3 spans 14 amino acids. The CDR3, as DNA: TGTGCCAGCAGCGTAGATTTCGGCAATCAGCCCCAGCATTTT. It specifies CASSVDFGNQPQHF.